These 13 T cell receptor beta chains were all obtained from the same sample, sequenced in a study of vaccination and CD4 T cells after COVID-19. The sample's treatment: approximately nine-day PBMC culture with coronavirus spike peptide pools or control peptides (ViraFEST assay). No antigen has been identified for these receptors. Sequencing of cultured CD4+ T cell DNA used the Oncomine TCR Beta short-read assay. MiXCR, applied by TCRdb to the PCR reads, yields one record per CDR3 protein. The data hold around 9,200 distinct CDR3 sequences, with under 60% observed a single time. Sequenced sample: CD4+ T cells from blood, cultured in vitro. The receptors shown here come from a human donor who had recovered from COVID-19.

This clonotype was counted a few times. This rearrangement joins TRBV7-2 to TRBJ2-1, with 8 positions matching TRBD2. The trim removed 5 bases at V and 8 bases at J, leaving 11 bases unmatched. The CDR3 has 15 amino acids. Germline loops: CDR1 SGHTA, CDR2 FQGNSA. The CDR3 region is CASSARSGTSHEQFF. CDR3 bases: TGTGCCAGCAGCGCGCGTTCCGGGACTAGTCATGAGCAGTTCTTC.

The chain is built from TRBV6-2 or TRBV6-3 and TRBJ2-7, with D unclear. V was shortened by 5 bases and J by 3 bases, with 8 bases between the two germline ends. CDR1 and CDR2 (germline): MNHEY, SVGEGT. The CDR3 is made up of 12 amino acids. This CDR3 is CASSPFYYEQYF. The CDR3 DNA is TGTGCCAGCAGTCCCTTTTACTACGAGCAGTACTTC.

By share, this clonotype counts as medium-sized. The gene calls are TRBV7-6 and TRBJ2-1; 7 bases line up with TRBD2. Germline loops: CDR1 SGHVS, CDR2 FNYEAQ. The V segment lost 4 bases and the J segment 4 bases; nucleotides outside the gene matches: 4. CDR3 length equals 14 residues. The CDR3, as DNA: TGTGCCAGCAGCTCCCGGGACTATTACAATGAGCAGTTCTTC. This translates into CASSSRDYYNEQFF.

The chain has TRBV7-2 and TRBJ1-2; the D gene is possibly TRBD1 (6 bases). Trimming removed 1 base from V and 0 bases from J, with 6 bases in between. The germline V gene encodes CDR1 SGHTA and CDR2 FQGNSA. The CDR3 loop spans 14 amino acids. CDR3 loop: CASSLGTANYGYTF. The CDR3 nucleotides read TGTGCCAGCAGCTTAGGGACAGCTAACTATGGCTACACCTTC.

The sample holds one count of this clonotype. The rearrangement links TRBV19 to TRBJ2-7, with 9 bases that match TRBD1. Germline-derived CDR1 and CDR2 are LNHDA and SQIVND (reference sequence). This CDR3 spans 15 amino acids. V dropped 2 bases and J dropped 6; count of bases not matched to a gene: 8. In nucleotides, the CDR3 is TGTGCCAGTAGTATAAGTCCGGGACAGGGTTCCGAGCAGTACTTC. Its translation: CASSISPGQGSEQYF.

The CDR3 loop is CASSPRAGTTNYGYTF. The CDR3 DNA sequence: TGTGCCAGCAGTCCTCGAGCCGGGACAACTAACTATGGCTACACCTTC. The V gene is TRBV12-3 or TRBV12-4, the J gene TRBJ1-2, with D tentatively TRBD1 (6 bases). Deletions cut 5 bases from V and 0 bases from J, with 16 bases between. This CDR3 has 16 residues.

This clonotype was seen more than once but under ten times. J is TRBJ1-2 and V is TRBV27; D gene ambiguous. CDR3 length: 14 residues. Trimming removed 4 bases from V and 2 bases from J, with 11 bases in between. In germline, CDR1 is MNHEY, CDR2 SMNVEV (reference sequence). The CDR3 reads CASSSRLGNYGYTF. As DNA, the CDR3 is TGTGCCAGCAGTTCTCGTTTAGGGAACTATGGCTACACCTTC.

This chain links TRBV19 with TRBJ1-5, with D perhaps TRBD1 (6 bases). CDR1 is LNHDA, CDR2 SQIVND, per germline (reference sequence). The CDR3 is 18 amino acids. V lost 4 bases to trimming and J lost 6 bases, with 25 bases between them. CDR3 coding DNA: TGTGCCAGTAGTACCCTTCCAAACGGGGGGCCCGCGGGTCAGCCCCAGCATTTT. Protein product: CASSTLPNGGPAGQPQHF. Variable domain in full (rest from reference TRBV19 and TRBJ1-5): DGGITQSPKYLFRKEGQNVTLSCEQNLNHDAMYWYRQDPGQGLRLIYYSQIVNDFQKGDIAEGYSVSREKKESFPLTVTSAQKNPTAFYLCASSTLPNGGPAGQPQHFGDGTRLSIL.

The CDR3 loop reads CASSPRDRVNTEAFF. The CDR3 coding sequence is TGTGCCAGTAGTCCCCGGGACAGGGTGAACACTGAAGCTTTCTTT. The chain employs TRBV19 and TRBJ1-1; TRBD1 aligns across 9 bases. Germline loops: CDR1 LNHDA, CDR2 SQIVND (reference sequence). CDR3 length equals 15 residues. Trimming removed 5 bases from V and 0 bases from J; junction bases left unmatched: 4.

The chain employs TRBV2 and TRBJ2-2; D is unresolved. The CDR3 covers 14 residues. CDR1 is SNHLY, CDR2 FYNNEI, per germline. V lost 4 bases and J 7 bases, leaving 13 bases between the germline ends. Here the CDR3 reads CASSVGPVGGELFF. As DNA, the CDR3 is TGTGCCAGCAGTGTTGGTCCGGTGGGCGGGGAGCTGTTTTTT.

V gene TRBV6-1 combines with J gene TRBJ2-1; TRBD2 matches 11 bases. After removal of 1 base from V and 8 bases from J, the junction contained 19 bases not matched to a gene. Germline V gene lookup returns CDR1 MNHNS and CDR2 SASEGT. There are 20 residues in the CDR3. The CDR3 sequence: CASSEVLVRLAGGMSYEQFF. The CDR3 bases are TGTGCCAGCAGTGAAGTTCTGGTCCGCCTAGCGGGAGGTATGAGTTATGAGCAGTTCTTC.

This chain uses TRBV20-1 with TRBJ1-2, with a tentative D call TRBD1 (6 bases). The ends were cut back, 1 base at V and 1 base at J, with 7 bases in the middle. This CDR3 region has 13 residues. Germline CDR1 DFQATT, CDR2 SNEGSKA (reference sequence). CDR3 in DNA: TGCAGTGCTAGAGCGGACAGTAACTATGGCTACACCTTC. Translating gives CSARADSNYGYTF.

The chain combines TRBV7-9 with TRBJ2-1; tentatively, D is TRBD2 (6 bases). The CDR3 spans 15 residues. The germline CDR1 and CDR2 sequences are SEHNR and FQNEAQ (reference sequence). V dropped 3 bases and J dropped 1 base, with 10 bases sitting between them. In nucleotides, the CDR3 is TGTGCCAGCAGCTTGCGGGGCAGTTCCTACAATGAGCAGTTCTTC. Amino acids: CASSLRGSSYNEQFF. The full variable domain, in which reference TRBV7-9 and TRBJ2-1 provide the parts outside the CDR3, is DTGVSQNPRHKITKRGQNVTFRCDPISEHNRLYWYRQTLGQGPEFLTYFQNEAQLEKSRLLSDRFSAERPKGSFSTLEIQRTEQGDSAMYLCASSLRGSSYNEQFFGPGTRLTVL.